Listed below are T cell receptor beta chains from one sample, sequenced in a study of post-analysis software for immune sequencing data. From the PCR reads, TCRdb called clonotypes with MiXCR, one entry per CDR3 protein. The repertoire has around 200,000 distinct CDR3 sequences, around 30% of them found once; the top ten carry around 3.7%. Sequencing input: blood. These receptor sequences come from a girl aged 2-17 years with multiple sclerosis. CDR3s include the opening cysteine and the closing phenylalanine or tryptophan. The D gene is left open where the match is weak. Clone size, where shown, is once, few, many, or a class for clones that have expanded.

J,D,V,size,CDR3,DNA
TRBJ2-7,.,TRBV6-5,.,CASSILRSSYEQYF,TGTGCCAGCAGTATTCTAAGGAGCTCCTACGAGCAGTACTTC
TRBJ2-1,.,TRBV7-2,many,CASSLGGGKGGYNEQFF,TGTGCCAGCAGCTTAGGTGGAGGTAAAGGGGGGTACAATGAGCAGTTCTTC
TRBJ1-4,TRBD1,TRBV5-1,.,CASSSWTGGNEKLFF,TGCGCCAGCAGCTCCTGGACAGGGGGGAATGAAAAACTGTTTTTT
TRBJ2-1,.,TRBV20-1,many,CSALGGQVNEQFF,TGCAGTGCCCTCGGGGGGCAAGTCAATGAGCAGTTCTTC
TRBJ2-1,.,TRBV15,few,CATSRDSLLRAENEQFF,TGTGCCACCAGCAGAGATTCTTTATTGCGCGCGGAGAATGAGCAGTTCTTC
TRBJ2-6,TRBD2,TRBV7-9,once,CASSLAWVVRGTGGVNVLTF,TGTGCCAGCAGCTTAGCCTGGGTGGTCAGGGGAACGGGAGGGGTCAACGTCCTGACTTTC
TRBJ1-4,.,TRBV3-1,once,CASSQDMGGEELFF,TGTGCCAGCAGCCAAGATATGGGAGGAGAAGAACTGTTTTTT
TRBJ2-7,.,TRBV6-5,many,CASTPRLGGYEQYF,TGTGCCAGCACCCCTAGATTGGGGGGCTACGAGCAGTACTTC
TRBJ2-1,.,TRBV12-3/TRBV12-4,many,CASRRASYDNEQFF,TGTGCCAGCAGACGCGCCAGTTATGACAATGAGCAGTTCTTC
TRBJ1-2,.,TRBV20-1,many,CSALTGVHPANYGYTF,TGCAGTGCTCTTACTGGTGTACATCCAGCTAACTATGGCTACACCTTC
TRBJ2-7,.,TRBV5-1,many,CASSPQSYEQYF,TGCGCCAGCAGCCCCCAAAGCTACGAGCAGTACTTC
TRBJ2-3,.,TRBV9,few,CASSGDTQYF,TGTGCCAGCAGCGGGGATACGCAGTATTTT
TRBJ2-3,TRBD1,TRBV5-1,many,CASKDRGPSTDTQYF,TGCGCCAGCAAGGACAGGGGCCCGAGCACAGATACGCAGTATTTT
TRBJ2-2,.,TRBV3-1,.,CASSQVGFPGELFF,TGTGCCAGCAGCCAAGTAGGGTTCCCCGGGGAGCTGTTTTTT
TRBJ2-5,.,TRBV5-1,.,CVGSPVVGETQYF,TGCGTCGGCAGCCCGGTGGTGGGGGAGACCCAGTACTTC
TRBJ2-4,.,TRBV20-1,.,CSARDNGRGDIQYF,TGTAGTGCTAGAGATAATGGCAGGGGAGACATTCAGTACTTC
TRBJ2-7,.,TRBV20-1,.,CSASPPPQGTYEQYF,TGCAGTGCTAGTCCCCCGCCCCAGGGGACTTACGAGCAGTACTTC
TRBJ1-2,TRBD1,TRBV3-1,few,CASSPLGTGFGYTF,TGTGCCAGCAGCCCCCTTGGGACAGGGTTTGGCTACACCTTC
TRBJ2-3,.,TRBV5-1,.,CASSTTRGSDTQYF,TGCGCCAGCAGCACCACACGGGGATCAGATACGCAGTATTTT
TRBJ2-1,TRBD2,TRBV20-1,few,CSELAGSYNEQFF,TGCAGTGAGTTAGCGGGCTCCTACAATGAGCAGTTCTTC
TRBJ2-7,TRBD2,TRBV15,many,CATSVGLADPYEQYF,TGTGCCACCAGCGTGGGACTAGCGGATCCCTACGAGCAGTACTTC
TRBJ1-1,.,TRBV2,.,CASQQTSGAEAFF,TGTGCCAGCCAACAGACTTCCGGAGCTGAAGCTTTCTTT
TRBJ1-3,.,TRBV29-1,.,CSAVWGGNSGNTIYF,TGCAGCGCCGTATGGGGCGGTAACTCTGGAAACACCATATATTTT
TRBJ1-1,.,TRBV18,.,CASSPPGGSEAFF,TGTGCCAGCTCACCACCCGGGGGGTCCGAAGCTTTCTTT
TRBJ2-5,TRBD1,TRBV29-1,many,CSVRDRGLRETQYF,TGCAGCGTCCGGGACAGGGGGCTTCGGGAGACCCAGTACTTC
TRBJ1-1,.,TRBV7-9,.,CASSLGPQNTEAFF,TGTGCCAGCAGCTTAGGCCCGCAGAACACTGAAGCTTTCTTT
TRBJ1-1,.,TRBV19,.,CASSIGASNTEAFF,TGTGCCAGTAGTATAGGAGCTTCGAACACTGAAGCTTTCTTT
TRBJ1-1,.,TRBV6-1,few,CASSADLNTEAFF,TGTGCCAGCAGTGCCGACTTGAACACTGAAGCTTTCTTT
TRBJ1-1,TRBD1,TRBV30,.,CAWNPDRAEAFF,TGTGCCTGGAACCCGGACAGGGCTGAAGCTTTCTTT
TRBJ2-7,TRBD1,TRBV5-1,few,CASSTPGQIYEQYF,TGCGCCAGCAGTACGCCGGGACAGATCTACGAGCAGTACTTC
TRBJ1-1,.,TRBV5-1,many,CASSLGQRQTEAFF,TGCGCCAGCAGCCTAGGACAGAGACAGACTGAAGCTTTCTTT
TRBJ1-4,TRBD1,TRBV5-1,.,CASSQTGGGEKLFF,TGCGCCAGCAGCCAGACAGGGGGTGGTGAAAAACTGTTTTTT
TRBJ2-3,.,TRBV7-6,many,CASSRHGTDTQYF,TGTGCCAGCAGCCGACACGGCACAGATACGCAGTATTTT
TRBJ2-7,.,TRBV6-2/TRBV6-3,few,CASRPAEGGGSRYEQYF,TGTGCCAGCAGACCAGCCGAGGGGGGCGGGAGTCGTTACGAGCAGTACTTC
TRBJ1-2,.,TRBV20-1,.,CSARAAYGYTF,TGCAGTGCTAGAGCGGCCTATGGCTACACCTTC
TRBJ2-7,.,TRBV10-3,.,CAISVDSYEQYF,TGTGCCATCAGTGTGGACAGCTACGAGCAGTACTTC
TRBJ2-5,.,TRBV4-1,.,CASSQRSGIRGPQETQYF,TGCGCCAGCAGCCAAAGGAGCGGTATCCGGGGGCCCCAAGAGACCCAGTACTTC
TRBJ1-1,.,TRBV11-2,many,CASSLRAVTMNTEAFF,TGTGCCAGCAGCTTACGGGCCGTCACAATGAACACTGAAGCTTTCTTT
TRBJ1-1,.,TRBV3-1,.,CASRKTGNTEAFF,TGTGCCAGCAGAAAGACAGGAAACACTGAAGCTTTCTTT
TRBJ2-7,TRBD1,TRBV29-1,many,CSVGQGFEQYF,TGCAGCGTCGGACAGGGGTTCGAGCAGTACTTC
TRBJ2-2,.,TRBV29-1,.,CSVAPDRNTGERFF,TGCAGCGTTGCCCCCGACAGGAACACCGGGGAGCGGTTTTTT
TRBJ2-5,.,TRBV7-8,.,CAGRHSRRGARSETQYF,TGTGCCGGCAGACATAGCCGCCGGGGAGCGAGGTCAGAGACCCAGTACTTC
TRBJ1-1,.,TRBV25-1,.,CASRESRVAFF,TGTGCCAGCAGGGAATCCAGGGTAGCTTTCTTT
TRBJ2-1,.,TRBV6-2/TRBV6-3,.,CASSYKGHEQFF,TGTGCCAGCAGTTACAAGGGGCATGAGCAGTTCTTC
TRBJ2-7,TRBD1,TRBV7-9,many,CASSNFPGQAFSYEQYF,TGTGCCAGCAGCAATTTCCCAGGACAGGCTTTCTCCTACGAGCAGTACTTC
TRBJ2-5,TRBD2,TRBV28,few,CASRGTSGSETQYF,TGTGCCAGCAGGGGGACTAGCGGGAGTGAGACCCAGTACTTC
TRBJ2-1,.,TRBV6-5,.,CASSYGRQGLSSYNEQFF,TGTGCCAGCAGTTACGGAAGGCAGGGATTAAGCTCCTACAATGAGCAGTTCTTC
TRBJ2-1,TRBD1,TRBV5-1,many,CASSPQGVYNEQFF,TGCGCCAGCAGCCCCCAGGGGGTGTACAATGAGCAGTTCTTC
TRBJ1-2,TRBD1,TRBV4-1,many,CASSQHRDRGYYSVGYTF,TGCGCCAGCAGCCAGCACCGGGACAGGGGGTATTATTCGGTTGGCTACACCTTC
TRBJ2-7,TRBD1,TRBV30,few,CAWDSGGYEQYF,TGTGCCTGGGATTCAGGGGGCTACGAGCAGTACTTC
TRBJ2-5,TRBD1,TRBV20-1,many,CSANRQGLQETQYF,TGCAGTGCTAACCGACAGGGCTTACAAGAGACCCAGTACTTC
TRBJ2-2,TRBD1,TRBV2,.,CASSGRQGLTGELFF,TGTGCCAGCAGTGGACGACAGGGTCTGACCGGGGAGCTGTTTTTT
TRBJ2-1,.,TRBV1,.,CTSSQGTWTSGYNEQFF,TGCACCAGCAGCCAAGGCACGTGGACTAGCGGCTACAATGAGCAGTTCTTC
TRBJ1-2,.,TRBV5-1,.,CASSRDILSEYGYTF,TGCGCCAGCAGCAGGGACATTCTTTCGGAGTATGGCTACACCTTC
TRBJ2-2,.,TRBV12-3/TRBV12-4,.,CASSFPLINTGELFF,TGTGCCAGCAGTTTCCCTTTGATAAACACCGGGGAGCTGTTTTTT
TRBJ2-7,.,TRBV5-4,many,CASSLGGTYEQYF,TGTGCCAGCAGCTTGGGGGGGACCTACGAGCAGTACTTC
TRBJ1-2,TRBD1,TRBV15,many,CATSRPQGMDGYTF,TGTGCCACCAGCAGGCCACAGGGGATGGATGGCTACACCTTC
TRBJ1-5,.,TRBV28,.,CASTPGHGDQPQHF,TGTGCCAGCACCCCGGGACACGGCGATCAGCCCCAGCATTTT
TRBJ1-2,.,TRBV3-1,.,CASSQMGQRGYTF,TGTGCCAGCAGCCAAATGGGGCAGCGGGGCTACACCTTC